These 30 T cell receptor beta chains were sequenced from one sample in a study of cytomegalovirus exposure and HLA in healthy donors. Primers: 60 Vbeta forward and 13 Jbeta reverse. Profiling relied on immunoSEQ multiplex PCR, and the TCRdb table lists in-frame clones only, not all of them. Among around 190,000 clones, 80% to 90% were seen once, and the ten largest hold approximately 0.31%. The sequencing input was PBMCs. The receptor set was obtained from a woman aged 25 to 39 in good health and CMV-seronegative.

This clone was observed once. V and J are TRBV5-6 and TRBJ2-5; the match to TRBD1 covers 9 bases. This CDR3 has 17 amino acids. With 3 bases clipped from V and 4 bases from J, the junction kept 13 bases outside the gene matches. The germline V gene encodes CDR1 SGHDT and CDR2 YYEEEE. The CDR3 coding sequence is TGTGCCAGCAGCTCACCGGGACAGGGCCGCCTAAGAGAGACCCAGTACTTC. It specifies CASSSPGQGRLRETQYF.

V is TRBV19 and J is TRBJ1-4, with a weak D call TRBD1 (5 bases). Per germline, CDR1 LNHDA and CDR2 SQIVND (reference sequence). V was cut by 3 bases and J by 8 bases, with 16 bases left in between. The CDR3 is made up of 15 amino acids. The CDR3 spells CASSIGGGTREKLFF. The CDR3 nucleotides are TGTGCCAGTAGTATTGGCGGGGGAACTCGAGAAAAACTGTTTTTT.

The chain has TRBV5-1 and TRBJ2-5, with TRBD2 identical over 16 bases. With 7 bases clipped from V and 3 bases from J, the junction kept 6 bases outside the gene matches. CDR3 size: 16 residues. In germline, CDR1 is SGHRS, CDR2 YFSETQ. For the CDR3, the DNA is TGCGCCAGCTCCGGGACTAGCGGGGGGGAGAAAGAGACCCAGTACTTC. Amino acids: CASSGTSGGEKETQYF.

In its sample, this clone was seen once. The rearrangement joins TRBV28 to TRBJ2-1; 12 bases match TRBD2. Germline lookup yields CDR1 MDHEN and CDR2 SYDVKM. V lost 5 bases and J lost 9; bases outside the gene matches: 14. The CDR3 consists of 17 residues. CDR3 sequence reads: CASSHVGLAGKGGEQFF. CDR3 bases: TGTGCCAGCAGTCACGTGGGACTAGCGGGCAAGGGGGGTGAGCAGTTCTTC. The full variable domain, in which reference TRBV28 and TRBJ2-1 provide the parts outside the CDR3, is DVKVTQSSRYLVKRTGEKVFLECVQDMDHENMFWYRQDPGLGLRLIYFSYDVKMKEKGDIPEGYSVSREKKERFSLILESASTNQTSMYLCASSHVGLAGKGGEQFFGPGTRLTVL.

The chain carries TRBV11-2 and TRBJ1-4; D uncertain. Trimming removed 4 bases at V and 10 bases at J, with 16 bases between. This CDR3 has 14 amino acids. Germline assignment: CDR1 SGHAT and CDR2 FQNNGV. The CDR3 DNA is TGTGCCAGCAGCTCACCACGGGGAGGTGGAAAACTGTTTTTT. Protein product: CASSSPRGGGKLFF.

The CDR3 is CASSFSVASSYNEQFF. The CDR3 region has the DNA TGTGCCAGCAGTTTCTCGGTTGCGAGTTCCTACAATGAGCAGTTCTTC. V usage is TRBV6-5 and J usage is TRBJ2-1; D is uncertain. Germline V gene lookup returns CDR1 MNHEY and CDR2 SVGAGI. V was pared by 4 bases and J by 1 base, with 14 bases between. This CDR3 has 16 amino acids.

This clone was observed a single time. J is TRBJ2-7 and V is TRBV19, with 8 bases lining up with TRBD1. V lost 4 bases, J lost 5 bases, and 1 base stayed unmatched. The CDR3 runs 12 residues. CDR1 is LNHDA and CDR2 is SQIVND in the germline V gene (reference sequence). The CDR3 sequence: CASSTTGDEQYF. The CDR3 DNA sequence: TGTGCCAGTAGTACGACAGGGGACGAGCAGTACTTC.

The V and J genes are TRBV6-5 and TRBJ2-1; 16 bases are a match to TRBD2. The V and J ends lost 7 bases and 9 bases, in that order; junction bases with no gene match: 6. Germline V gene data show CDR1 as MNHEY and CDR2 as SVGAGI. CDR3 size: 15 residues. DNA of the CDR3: TGTGCCAGCACCCCTGGGACTAGCGGGGGGGGTGAGCAGTTCTTC. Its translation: CASTPGTSGGGEQFF.

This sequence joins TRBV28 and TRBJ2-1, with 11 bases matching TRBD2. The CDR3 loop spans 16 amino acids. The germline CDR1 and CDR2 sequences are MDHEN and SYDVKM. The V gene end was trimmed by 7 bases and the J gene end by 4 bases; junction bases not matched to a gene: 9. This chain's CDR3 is CASTHYLAGGYNEQFF. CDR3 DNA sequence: TGTGCCAGCACCCATTATCTAGCGGGAGGTTACAATGAGCAGTTCTTC. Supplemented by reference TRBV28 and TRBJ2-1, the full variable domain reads DVKVTQSSRYLVKRTGEKVFLECVQDMDHENMFWYRQDPGLGLRLIYFSYDVKMKEKGDIPEGYSVSREKKERFSLILESASTNQTSMYLCASTHYLAGGYNEQFFGPGTRLTVL.

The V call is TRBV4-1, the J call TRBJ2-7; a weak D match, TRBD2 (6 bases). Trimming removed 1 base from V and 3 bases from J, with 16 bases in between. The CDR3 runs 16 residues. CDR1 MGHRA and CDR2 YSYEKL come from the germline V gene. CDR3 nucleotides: TGCGCCAGCAGCCAAGTGGGACTCCTGGGGGACTACGAGCAGTACTTC. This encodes CASSQVGLLGDYEQYF.

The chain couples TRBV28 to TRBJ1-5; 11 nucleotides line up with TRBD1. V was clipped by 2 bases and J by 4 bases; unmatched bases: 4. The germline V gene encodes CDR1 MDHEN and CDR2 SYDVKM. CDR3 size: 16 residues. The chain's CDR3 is CASSLMGQGVNQPQHF. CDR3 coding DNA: TGTGCCAGCAGTTTAATGGGACAGGGGGTTAATCAGCCCCAGCATTTT.

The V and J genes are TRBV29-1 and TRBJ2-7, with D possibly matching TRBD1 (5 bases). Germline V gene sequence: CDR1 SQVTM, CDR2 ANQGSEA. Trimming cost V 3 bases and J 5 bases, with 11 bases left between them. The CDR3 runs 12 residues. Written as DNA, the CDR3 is TGCAGCGTTGATAGGGGCTCGGACGAGCAGTACTTC. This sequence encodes CSVDRGSDEQYF.

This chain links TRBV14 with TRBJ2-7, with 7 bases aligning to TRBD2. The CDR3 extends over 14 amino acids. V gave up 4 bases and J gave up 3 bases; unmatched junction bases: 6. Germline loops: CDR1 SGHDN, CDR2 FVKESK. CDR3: CASSRDSGGYEQYF. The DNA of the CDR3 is TGTGCCAGCAGCCGGGACTCGGGGGGCTACGAGCAGTACTTC.

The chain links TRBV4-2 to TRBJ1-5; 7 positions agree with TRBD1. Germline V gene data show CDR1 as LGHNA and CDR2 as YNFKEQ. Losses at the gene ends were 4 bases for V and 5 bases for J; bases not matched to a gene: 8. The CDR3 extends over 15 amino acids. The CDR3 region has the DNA TGTGCCAGCAGCCGAGACATCAGGGGGGATCAGCCCCAGCATTTT. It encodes CASSRDIRGDQPQHF.

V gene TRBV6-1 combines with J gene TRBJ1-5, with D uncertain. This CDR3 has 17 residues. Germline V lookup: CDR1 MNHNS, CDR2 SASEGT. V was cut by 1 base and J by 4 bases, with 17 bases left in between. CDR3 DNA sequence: TGTGCCAGCAGTGAAGTTATCGGGAGACACCCAAATCAGCCCCAGCATTTT. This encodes CASSEVIGRHPNQPQHF.

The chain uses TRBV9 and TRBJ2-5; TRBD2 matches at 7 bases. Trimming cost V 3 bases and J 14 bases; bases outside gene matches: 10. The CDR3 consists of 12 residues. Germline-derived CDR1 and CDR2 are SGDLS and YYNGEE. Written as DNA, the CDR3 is TGTGCCAGCAGCGGCGGGGGTGCTGGGTTTTACTTC. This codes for CASSGGGAGFYF.

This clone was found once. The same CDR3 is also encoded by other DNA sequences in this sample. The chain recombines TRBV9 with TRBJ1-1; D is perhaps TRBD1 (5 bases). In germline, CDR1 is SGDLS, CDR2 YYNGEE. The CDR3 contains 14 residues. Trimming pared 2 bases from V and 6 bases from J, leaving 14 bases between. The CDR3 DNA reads TGTGCCAGCAGCGTGGTAGCCCGGGGGGCTGAAGCTTTCTTT. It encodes CASSVVARGAEAFF.

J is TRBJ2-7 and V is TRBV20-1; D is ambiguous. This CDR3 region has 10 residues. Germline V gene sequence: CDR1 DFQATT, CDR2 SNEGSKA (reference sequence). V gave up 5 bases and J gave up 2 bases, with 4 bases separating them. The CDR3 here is CSALTYEQYF. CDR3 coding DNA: TGCAGTGCTTTAACCTACGAGCAGTACTTC.

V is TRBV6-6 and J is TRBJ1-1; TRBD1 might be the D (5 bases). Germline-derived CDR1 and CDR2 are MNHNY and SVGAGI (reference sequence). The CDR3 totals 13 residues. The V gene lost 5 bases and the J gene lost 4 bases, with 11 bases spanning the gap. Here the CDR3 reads CASSIPGRTEAFF. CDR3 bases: TGTGCCAGCAGTATTCCAGGGCGCACTGAAGCTTTCTTT.

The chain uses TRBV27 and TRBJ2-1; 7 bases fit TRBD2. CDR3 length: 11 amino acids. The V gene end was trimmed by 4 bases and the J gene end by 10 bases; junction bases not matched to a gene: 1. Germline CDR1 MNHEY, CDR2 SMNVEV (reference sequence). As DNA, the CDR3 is TGTGCCAGCAGTTCGGGAGGAGAGCAGTTCTTC. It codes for CASSSGGEQFF.

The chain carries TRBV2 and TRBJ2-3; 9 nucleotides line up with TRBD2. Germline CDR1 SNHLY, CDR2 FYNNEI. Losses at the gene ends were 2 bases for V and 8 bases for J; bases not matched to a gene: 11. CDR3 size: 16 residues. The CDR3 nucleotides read TGTGCCAGCAGTGAAAGAGCCGGGCCTAGCGGGGTTACGCAGTATTTT. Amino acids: CASSERAGPSGVTQYF.

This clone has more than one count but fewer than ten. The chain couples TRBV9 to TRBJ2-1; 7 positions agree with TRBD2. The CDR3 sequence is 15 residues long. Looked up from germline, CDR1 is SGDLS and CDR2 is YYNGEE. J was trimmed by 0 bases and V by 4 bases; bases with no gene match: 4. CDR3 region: CASSPTGGSYNEQFF. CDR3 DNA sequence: TGTGCCAGCAGCCCTACGGGGGGCTCCTACAATGAGCAGTTCTTC.

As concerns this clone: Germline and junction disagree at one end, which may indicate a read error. The CDR3 region has the DNA TGTGCCAGCAGCCCCGTCGCTAACTATGGCCACACCTTC. This sequence encodes CASSPVANYGHTF. V usage is TRBV28 and J usage is TRBJ1-2; D gene unclear. This CDR3 contains 13 residues. Germline CDR1 is MDHEN and CDR2 is SYDVKM.

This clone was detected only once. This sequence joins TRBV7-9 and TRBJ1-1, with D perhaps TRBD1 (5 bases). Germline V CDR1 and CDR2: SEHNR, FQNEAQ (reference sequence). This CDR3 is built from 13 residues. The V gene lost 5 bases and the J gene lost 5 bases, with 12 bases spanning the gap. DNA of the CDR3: TGTGCCAGCAGCCCGCCGGGGGGGACTGAAGCTTTCTTT. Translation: CASSPPGGTEAFF. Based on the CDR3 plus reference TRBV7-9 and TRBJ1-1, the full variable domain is DTGVSQNPRHKITKRGQNVTFRCDPISEHNRLYWYRQTLGQGPEFLTYFQNEAQLEKSRLLSDRFSAERPKGSFSTLEIQRTEQGDSAMYLCASSPPGGTEAFFGQGTRLTVV.

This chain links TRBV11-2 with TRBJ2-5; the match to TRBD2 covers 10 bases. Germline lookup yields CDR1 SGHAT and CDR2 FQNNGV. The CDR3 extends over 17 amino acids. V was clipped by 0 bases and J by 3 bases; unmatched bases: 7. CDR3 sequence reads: CASSLDQLAGSKETQYF. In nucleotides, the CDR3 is TGTGCCAGCAGCTTAGATCAACTAGCGGGGTCAAAAGAGACCCAGTACTTC.

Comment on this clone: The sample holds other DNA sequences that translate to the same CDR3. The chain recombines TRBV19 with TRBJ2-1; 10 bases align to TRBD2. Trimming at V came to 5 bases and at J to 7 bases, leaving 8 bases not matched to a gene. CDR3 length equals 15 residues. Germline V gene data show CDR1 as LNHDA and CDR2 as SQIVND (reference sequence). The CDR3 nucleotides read TGTGCCAGTAGTCCTTGGACTAGCGGAGGGAATGAGCAGTTCTTC. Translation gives CASSPWTSGGNEQFF.

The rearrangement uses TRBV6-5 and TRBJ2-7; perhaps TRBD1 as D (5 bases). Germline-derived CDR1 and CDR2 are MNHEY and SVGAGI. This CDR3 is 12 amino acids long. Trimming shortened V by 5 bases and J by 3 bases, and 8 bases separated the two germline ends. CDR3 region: CASSTGFYEQYF. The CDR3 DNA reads TGTGCCAGCAGTACAGGTTTCTACGAGCAGTACTTC.

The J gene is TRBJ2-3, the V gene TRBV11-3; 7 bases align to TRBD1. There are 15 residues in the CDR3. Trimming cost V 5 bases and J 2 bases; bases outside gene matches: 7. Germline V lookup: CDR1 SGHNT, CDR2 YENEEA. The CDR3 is CASSLTGVNTDTQYF. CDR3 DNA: TGTGCCAGCAGCCTTACAGGGGTGAACACAGATACGCAGTATTTT.

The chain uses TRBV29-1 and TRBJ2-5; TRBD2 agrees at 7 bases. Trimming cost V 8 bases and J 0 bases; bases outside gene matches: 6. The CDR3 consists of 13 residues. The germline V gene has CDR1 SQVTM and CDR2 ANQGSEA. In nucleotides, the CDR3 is TGCAGCTTGGGGCTAGCGGACCAAGAGACCCAGTACTTC. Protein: CSLGLADQETQYF.

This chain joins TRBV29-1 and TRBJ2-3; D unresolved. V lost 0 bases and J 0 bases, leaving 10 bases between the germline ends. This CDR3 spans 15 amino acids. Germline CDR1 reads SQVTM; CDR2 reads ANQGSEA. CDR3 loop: CSVEDTVISTDTQYF. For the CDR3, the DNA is TGCAGCGTTGAAGATACGGTAATAAGCACAGATACGCAGTATTTT.